One and the same sample provided the 7 T cell receptor beta chains below, sequenced in a study of shared clonotypes between healthy human individuals. Positive CCR7 selection of CD45RO-negative cells yielded the naive CD8 cells, and terminally differentiated effector memory CD45RA+ cells were excluded. Sequenced by immunoSEQ multiplex PCR; TCRdb stores in-frame clones only, minus some. The sample holds roughly 590,000 clones, around 95% seen once. What was sequenced was naive CD8+ T cells sorted from blood. The receptor source for this set is a woman aged 25 to 39 in good health.

The chain couples TRBV28 to TRBJ2-2; tentatively, D is TRBD1 (6 bases). CDR3 length: 14 residues. The V gene's germline CDR1 is MDHEN and CDR2 SYDVKM. V was shortened by 3 bases and J by 6 bases, with 11 bases between the two germline ends. CDR3 sequence reads: CASSLKQGAGELFF. The CDR3 coding sequence is TGTGCCAGCAGTTTGAAACAGGGTGCCGGGGAGCTGTTTTTT.

V and J are TRBV15 and TRBJ1-1; no definite D call. This CDR3 is built from 16 residues. CDR1 is LNHNV and CDR2 is YYDKDF in the germline V gene (reference sequence). V shed 4 bases and J shed 0 bases, with 15 bases lying between them. CDR3 residues: CATSTRVLSVNTEAFF. The DNA of the CDR3 is TGTGCCACCAGCACCAGAGTGCTTAGCGTGAACACTGAAGCTTTCTTT.

This sequence joins TRBV2 and TRBJ2-2; the D is unclear. The CDR3 consists of 14 residues. Germline CDR1 and CDR2: SNHLY and FYNNEI. The ends were cut back, 0 bases at V and 6 bases at J, with 8 bases in the middle. CDR3 in DNA: TGTGCCAGCAGTGAAGCGTGGGGATCCGGGGAGCTGTTTTTT. This encodes CASSEAWGSGELFF.

The chain employs TRBV2 and TRBJ2-1, with D hard to call. With 4 bases removed from V and 6 bases from J, the gap between germline ends came to 7 bases. CDR1 and CDR2 from the germline V gene are SNHLY and FYNNEI. This CDR3 has 12 residues. The CDR3 reads CASSASTNEQFF. CDR3 in DNA: TGTGCCAGCAGTGCTAGTACCAATGAGCAGTTCTTC.

The chain has TRBV14 and TRBJ2-5; D is unresolved. Germline CDR1 is SGHDN and CDR2 is FVKESK. CDR3 length: 14 amino acids. Trimming shortened V by 1 base and J by 5 bases, and 11 bases separated the two germline ends. The CDR3 nucleotides read TGTGCCAGCAGCCAAGTAGGCCTGGGGGAGACCCAGTACTTC. It yields the protein CASSQVGLGETQYF.

This clone appeared a few times. V is TRBV2 and J is TRBJ2-2; unclear D gene. The V and J ends lost 11 bases and 6 bases respectively, with 13 bases between them. Germline V gene lookup returns CDR1 SNHLY and CDR2 FYNNEI. The CDR3 contains 12 residues. CDR3 loop: CAVNGESGELFF. For the CDR3, the DNA is TGTGCCGTTAATGGAGAATCCGGGGAGCTGTTTTTT.

The chain uses TRBV27 and TRBJ2-1; 9 bases line up with TRBD2. The CDR3 extends over 17 amino acids. The germline gives CDR1 MNHEY, CDR2 SMNVEV (reference sequence). V gave up 2 bases and J gave up 2 bases; unmatched junction bases: 7. DNA for the CDR3: TGTGCCAGCAGTTTAGGTAGCGGGAGTGGAACCTACAATGAGCAGTTCTTC. Translating it yields CASSLGSGSGTYNEQFF.